Listed below are T cell receptor beta chains from one sample, sequenced in a study of T cell changes during pregnancy in multiple sclerosis. The assay was immunoSEQ multiplex PCR, and TCRdb's table has in-frame clones only and misses some. The sample yields around 70,000 clones, approximately 94% seen once. Sequenced here: peripheral blood, sampled in the second trimester of pregnancy. The receptors here all came from a female donor in good health, enrolled as a control in a pregnancy study. CDR3s include the opening cysteine and the closing phenylalanine or tryptophan. Fields, in order: V gene, J gene, D gene, clone size, CDR3 protein, CDR3 DNA. The D gene is left open where the match is weak. Where a row states a size, it is once, few, many or the class of an expanded clone; other rows omit it.

>TRBV9|TRBJ2-6|TRBD1|NA
CASSLRTGGYGANVLTF
TGTGCCAGCAGCCTGCGGACAGGGGGGTATGGGGCCAACGTCCTGACTTTC
>TRBV5-1|TRBJ1-2|TRBD1|NA
CASSSRGTDYGYTF
TGCGCCAGCAGCTCACGTGGGACAGACTATGGCTACACCTTC
>TRBV27|TRBJ1-2|TRBD1|NA
CASRTEDRRTGYTF
TGTGCCAGCAGGACGGAGGACAGGCGAACGGGCTACACCTTC
>TRBV7-9|TRBJ2-1|NA|NA
CASRVNRESYNEQFF
TGTGCCAGCAGAGTAAACAGGGAATCCTACAATGAGCAGTTCTTC
>TRBV19|TRBJ1-5|TRBD1|NA
CASSELLDGTGNQPQHF
TGTGCCAGTAGTGAACTCCTTGATGGGACAGGCAATCAGCCCCAGCATTTT
>TRBV11-2|TRBJ2-3|TRBD2|NA
CASSLAGGGSTDTQYF
TGTGCCAGCAGCTTAGCTGGGGGGGGGAGCACAGATACGCAGTATTTT
>TRBV6-1|TRBJ1-2|TRBD1|NA
CASRRGTGSYGYTF
TGTGCCAGCAGGAGAGGGACAGGGAGCTATGGCTACACCTTC
>TRBV7-9|TRBJ1-1|NA|NA
CASSFTGVLGAEAFF
TGTGCCAGCAGCTTCACGGGGGTGTTGGGGGCTGAAGCTTTCTTT
>TRBV9|TRBJ2-7|NA|once
CASSVETGPYEQYF
TGTGCCAGCAGCGTAGAGACAGGCCCATACGAGCAGTACTTC
>TRBV4-3|TRBJ2-1|TRBD2|NA
CASSQRETSGGGEQFF
TGCGCCAGCAGCCAGAGAGAGACTAGCGGGGGGGGAGAGCAGTTCTTC
>TRBV6-5|TRBJ1-1|TRBD1|NA
CASSYTRTGPGTEAFF
TGTGCCAGCAGTTACACTCGGACAGGGCCGGGCACTGAAGCTTTCTTT
>TRBV9|TRBJ1-6|TRBD1|NA
CASSSRTGGMVSPLHF
TGTGCCAGCAGCTCCCGGACAGGGGGTATGGTTTCACCCCTCCACTTT
>TRBV30|TRBJ1-3|NA|NA
CATSPGGGNTIYF
TGTGCCACATCTCCGGGAGGAGGAAACACCATATATTTT
>TRBV13|TRBJ1-5|NA|NA
CASSERGGGQPQHF
TGTGCCAGCAGTGAAAGGGGGGGAGGTCAGCCCCAGCATTTT
>TRBV7-2|TRBJ1-1|TRBD1|NA
CASSLGPGQGAQTEAFF
TGTGCCAGCAGCTTAGGGCCGGGACAGGGGGCGCAGACTGAAGCTTTCTTT
>TRBV2|TRBJ2-3|NA|NA
CASSVGGYTDTQYF
TGTGCCAGCTCGGTGGGGGGTTACACAGATACGCAGTATTTT
>TRBV7-9|TRBJ2-7|NA|NA
CASSLGGELAEQYF
TGTGCCAGCAGCTTAGGTGGGGAACTAGCCGAGCAGTACTTC
>TRBV10-3|TRBJ2-5|TRBD2|NA
CAISGALGGEETQYF
TGTGCCATCAGTGGTGCATTGGGGGGGGAAGAGACCCAGTACTTC
>TRBV11-2|TRBJ1-2|NA|NA
CASSLGTDGGEGGYTF
TGTGCCAGCAGCTTAGGGACGGACGGTGGGGAGGGTGGGTACACCTTC
>TRBV6-5|TRBJ2-1|TRBD2|NA
CASSYVASGENEQFF
TGTGCCAGCAGTTACGTGGCTAGCGGGGAAAATGAGCAGTTCTTC
>TRBV4-3|TRBJ2-7|NA|once
CASSQLGTPYEQYF
TGCGCCAGCAGCCAACTGGGGACACCTTACGAGCAGTACTTC
>TRBV7-3|TRBJ2-1|TRBD2|NA
CASTISGGVADEQFF
TGTGCCAGCACCATAAGCGGGGGGGTGGCGGATGAGCAGTTCTTC
>TRBV18|TRBJ1-2|TRBD1|NA
CASSPGGQGNYGYTF
TGTGCCAGCTCACCTGGGGGACAGGGCAACTATGGCTACACCTTC
>TRBV11-2|TRBJ1-3|NA|NA
CASSISGGYSGNTIYF
TGTGCCAGCAGCATTTCCGGGGGTTACTCTGGAAACACCATATATTTT
>TRBV14|TRBJ1-2|NA|NA
CASSHIAMGGTGYTF
TGTGCCAGCAGCCACATTGCGATGGGGGGGACTGGCTACACCTTC
>TRBV6-1|TRBJ1-4|TRBD1|NA
CASSDRGVEKLFF
TGTGCCAGCAGCGACAGGGGAGTCGAAAAACTGTTTTTT
>TRBV7-9|TRBJ2-1|TRBD2|NA
CASSSGTSGFYEQFF
TGTGCCAGCAGCTCCGGGACTAGCGGGTTTTATGAGCAGTTCTTC
>TRBV4-3|TRBJ2-3|TRBD2|NA
CASSQEFPGLAGGFTDTQYF
TGCGCCAGCAGCCAAGAGTTCCCGGGACTAGCGGGGGGGTTCACAGATACGCAGTATTTT
>TRBV5-5|TRBJ2-1|TRBD2|NA
CASSSGGSYNEQFF
TGTGCCAGCAGTTCGGGGGGGTCCTACAATGAGCAGTTCTTC
>TRBV20-1|TRBJ1-2|NA|NA
CSTGRDYGYTF
TGCAGCACAGGGAGGGACTATGGCTACACCTTC
>TRBV7-2|TRBJ1-5|TRBD1|NA
CASSSGQGSQPQHF
TGTGCCAGCAGCTCCGGACAGGGGAGTCAGCCCCAGCATTTT
>TRBV11-2|TRBJ2-7|NA|NA
CASSLLAYEQYF
TGTGCCAGCTCGCTGCTAGCCTACGAGCAGTACTTC
>TRBV7-2|TRBJ2-1|TRBD2|NA
CASSQGLVGNEQFF
TGTGCCAGCAGCCAGGGACTAGTGGGCAATGAGCAGTTCTTC
>TRBV7-2|TRBJ2-1|NA|once
CASSPWGPGGPQSEQFF
TGTGCCAGCAGCCCTTGGGGACCAGGGGGGCCCCAGTCCGAGCAGTTCTTC
>TRBV7-9|TRBJ1-5|TRBD1|NA
CASSLTGGDQPQHF
TGTGCCAGCAGCTTGACAGGGGGTGATCAGCCCCAGCATTTT
>TRBV9|TRBJ1-5|NA|NA
CASSVGSGGENNQPQHF
TGTGCCAGCAGCGTAGGCTCGGGGGGAGAGAACAATCAGCCCCAGCATTTT
>TRBV5-1|TRBJ2-3|TRBD1|once
CASSLNEGATDTQYF
TGCGCCAGCAGCTTGAACGAGGGGGCCACAGATACGCAGTATTTT
>TRBV6-6|TRBJ2-7|TRBD2|NA
CASSLSGGREQYF
TGTGCCAGCAGTTTGTCGGGGGGGCGGGAGCAGTACTTC
>TRBV25-1|TRBJ2-7|NA|NA
CASSQGGGYEQYF
TGTGCCAGCAGTCAGGGAGGTGGCTACGAGCAGTACTTC
>TRBV29-1|TRBJ1-2|NA|NA
CSVSGFNGYTF
TGCAGCGTTTCAGGGTTTAATGGCTACACCTTC
>TRBV9|TRBJ2-1|TRBD2|NA
CASSDSGGPYNEQFF
TGTGCCAGCAGCGACAGCGGGGGGCCTTACAATGAGCAGTTCTTC
>TRBV5-1|TRBJ2-1|TRBD1|NA
CASSPRPGGARTYNEQFF
TGCGCCAGCAGCCCCCGGCCAGGGGGCGCCCGCACCTACAATGAGCAGTTCTTC
>TRBV27|TRBJ2-7|NA|NA
CASSGQWPYEQYF
TGTGCCAGCAGTGGCCAGTGGCCCTACGAGCAGTACTTC
>TRBV7-2|TRBJ1-1|NA|NA
CASSLGGGGVTEAFF
TGTGCCAGCAGCTTAGGTGGAGGAGGGGTCACTGAAGCTTTCTTT
>TRBV6-5|TRBJ2-5|NA|NA
CASSYSPETQYF
TGTGCCAGCAGTTATTCTCCCGAGACCCAGTACTTC
>TRBV11-2|TRBJ2-7|TRBD1|NA
CASSLTTRTGVTLLYEQYF
TGTGCCAGCAGCTTGACAACACGGACAGGGGTGACGCTGCTCTACGAGCAGTACTTC
>TRBV11-2|TRBJ2-1|NA|NA
CASSFQKGSYNEQFF
TGTGCCAGCAGCTTTCAGAAGGGGTCCTACAATGAGCAGTTCTTC
>TRBV5-6|TRBJ1-5|NA|NA
CASSFARDQPQHF
TGTGCCAGCAGCTTCGCGAGGGATCAGCCCCAGCATTTT
>TRBV28|TRBJ2-7|NA|NA
CATSLGEQYF
TGTGCCACCAGTCTCGGCGAGCAGTACTTC